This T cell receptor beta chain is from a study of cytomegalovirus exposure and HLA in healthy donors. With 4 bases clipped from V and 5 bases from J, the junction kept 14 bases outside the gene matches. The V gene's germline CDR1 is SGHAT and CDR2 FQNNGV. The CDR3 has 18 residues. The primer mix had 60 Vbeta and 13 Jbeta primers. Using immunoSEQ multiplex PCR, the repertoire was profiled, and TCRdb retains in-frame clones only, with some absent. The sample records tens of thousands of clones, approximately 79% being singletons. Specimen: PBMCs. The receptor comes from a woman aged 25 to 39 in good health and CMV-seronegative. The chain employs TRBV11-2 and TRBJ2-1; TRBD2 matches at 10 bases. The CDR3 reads CASSSHLPGLAKDNEQFF. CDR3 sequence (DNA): TGTGCCAGCAGCTCCCATCTTCCGGGACTAGCGAAAGACAATGAGCAGTTCTTC.